This T cell receptor beta chain appears in the sequencing data of a study of cytomegalovirus exposure and HLA in healthy donors. Overall study results and limits: Reports described diagnosis of cytomegalovirus status by the classifier as highly specific and sensitive. The authors listed about 170 TCR beta chains as cytomegalovirus-associated.

The PCR had 60 Vbeta and 13 Jbeta primers. Only in-frame clones appear in the TCRdb table, and some are missing; sequencing was by immunoSEQ multiplex PCR. The data show about 160,000 clones, with roughly 82% seen just once and about 1.6% held by the top ten. This clone was found once. What it binds is unknown. It was healthy bone marrow donors who served as donors. This CDR3 is 18 amino acids long. Germline V gene data show CDR1 as MGHRA and CDR2 as YSYEKL. With 1 base removed from V and 6 bases from J, the gap between germline ends came to 22 bases. Source material: PBMCs. The sequence was collected from a girl under 18 in good health and CMV-seropositive. The rearrangement uses TRBV4-1 and TRBJ2-1; no clear D. CDR3 DNA sequence: TGCGCCAGCAGCCAAGGTTTGACCTTCGCGGCCCAAGGCAATGAGCAGTTCTTC. It specifies CASSQGLTFAAQGNEQFF.